This is a list of T cell receptor beta chains from one sample in a study of blood T cell repertoires in COVID-19. Sequencing was performed with immunoSEQ multiplex PCR; in TCRdb, only in-frame clones are kept and a portion is missing. Among 290,000 or so clones listed, roughly 90% were seen once. Sequenced material: PBMCs or T cells enriched from blood (not recorded which). The receptors come from a woman aged 18-29 years with acute COVID-19. The conserved cysteine and the conserved F or W are not part of the CDR3 here. Each record gives: J gene, V gene, CDR3 protein.

>TRBJ2-7|TRBV3-1/TRBV3-2
ASSSRTGNIYEQY
>TRBJ2-5|TRBV13
ASSARTSGSQETQY
>TRBJ1-3|TRBV28
ASSSGTGVVGGNTIY
>TRBJ2-2|TRBV19
ASLSPGQGSSGELF
>TRBJ2-5|TRBV5-4
ASSLDIGGAQETQY
>TRBJ1-2|TRBV11-3
ASSSGQGARGYGYT
>TRBJ1-5|TRBV2
ASSQDRGPQPQH
>TRBJ1-2|TRBV6-1
ASSDGTGQNYGYT
>TRBJ1-2|TRBV6-5
ASSYLGSRGRWGYT
>TRBJ2-7|TRBV19
ASSISRGATYYEQY
>TRBJ1-1|TRBV7-8
ASSLAGRTEAF
>TRBJ2-1|TRBV14
ASSQRGYSYNEQF
>TRBJ2-7|TRBV12-3/TRBV12-4
ASSLSGFHEQY
>TRBJ2-1|TRBV24-1
ATSGDSGAYNEQF
>TRBJ1-6|TRBV7-3
ASSGRGGSPLH
>TRBJ2-3|TRBV24-1
ATADRADTQY
>TRBJ2-5|TRBV5-1
ASSTTTGGQETQY
>TRBJ1-1|TRBV20-1
SAFGDTEAF
>TRBJ1-2|TRBV27
ASSFTALDYGYT
>TRBJ2-7|TRBV28
ASSFFGGGDYEQY